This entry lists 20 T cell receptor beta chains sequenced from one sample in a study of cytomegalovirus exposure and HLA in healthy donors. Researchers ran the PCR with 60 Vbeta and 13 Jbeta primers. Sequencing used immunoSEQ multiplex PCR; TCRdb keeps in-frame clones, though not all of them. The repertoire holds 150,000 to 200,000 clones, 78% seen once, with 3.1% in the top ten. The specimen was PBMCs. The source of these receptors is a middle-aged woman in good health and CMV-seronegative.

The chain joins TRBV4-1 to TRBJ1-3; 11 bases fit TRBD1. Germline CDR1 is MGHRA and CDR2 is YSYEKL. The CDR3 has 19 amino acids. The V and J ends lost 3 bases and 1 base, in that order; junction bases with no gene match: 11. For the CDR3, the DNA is TGCGCCAGCAGCCAGCCCAGGACAGGGGGCGCCAGGTCTGGAAACACCATATATTTT. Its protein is CASSQPRTGGARSGNTIYF.

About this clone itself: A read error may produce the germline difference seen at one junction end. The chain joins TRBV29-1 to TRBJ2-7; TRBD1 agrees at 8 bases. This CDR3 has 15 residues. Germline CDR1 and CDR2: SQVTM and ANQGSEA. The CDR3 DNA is TGCAGCGTTAAAGAGGCTCGGACAGGGTCCTACGAGCAGTACTTC. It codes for CSVKEARTGSYEQYF.

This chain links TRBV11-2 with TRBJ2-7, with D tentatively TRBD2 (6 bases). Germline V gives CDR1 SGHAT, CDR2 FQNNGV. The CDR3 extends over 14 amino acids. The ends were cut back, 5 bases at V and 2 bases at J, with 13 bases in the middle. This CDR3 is CASSGRDPAYEQYF. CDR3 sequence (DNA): TGTGCCAGCAGCGGGCGGGACCCTGCCTACGAGCAGTACTTC.

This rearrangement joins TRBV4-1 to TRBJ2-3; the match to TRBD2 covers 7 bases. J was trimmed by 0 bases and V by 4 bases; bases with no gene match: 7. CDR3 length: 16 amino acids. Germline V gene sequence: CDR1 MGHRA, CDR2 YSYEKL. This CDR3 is CASSPKAGPSTDTQYF. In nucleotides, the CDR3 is TGCGCCAGCAGCCCTAAAGCGGGGCCTAGCACAGATACGCAGTATTTT.

The CDR3 DNA follows: TGCAGCGTTTCGCGGCTAGATGAAGCTTTCTTT. Residues: CSVSRLDEAFF. This rearrangement joins TRBV29-1 to TRBJ1-1; D remains ambiguous. CDR1 SQVTM and CDR2 ANQGSEA come from the germline V gene. This CDR3 has 11 residues. V gave up 5 bases and J gave up 7 bases, with 11 bases separating them.

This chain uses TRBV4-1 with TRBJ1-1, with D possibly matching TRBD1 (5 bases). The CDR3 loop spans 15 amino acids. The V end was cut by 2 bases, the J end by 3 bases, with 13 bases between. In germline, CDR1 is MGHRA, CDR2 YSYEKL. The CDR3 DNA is TGCGCCAGCAGCCAATTCGAACGGGGGTACACTGAAGCTTTCTTT. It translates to CASSQFERGYTEAFF.

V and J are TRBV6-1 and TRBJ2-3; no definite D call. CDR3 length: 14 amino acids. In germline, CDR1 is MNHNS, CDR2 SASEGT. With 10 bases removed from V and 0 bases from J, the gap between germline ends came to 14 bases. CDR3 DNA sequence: TGTGCCACTGTTCTCGGGTTTAGCACAGATACGCAGTATTTT. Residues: CATVLGFSTDTQYF.

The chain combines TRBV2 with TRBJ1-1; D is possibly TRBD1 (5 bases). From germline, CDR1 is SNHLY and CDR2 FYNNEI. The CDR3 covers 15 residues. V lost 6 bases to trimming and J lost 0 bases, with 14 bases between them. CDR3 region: CASSAEQVMNTEAFF. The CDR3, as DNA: TGTGCCAGCAGCGCCGAACAGGTTATGAACACTGAAGCTTTCTTT.

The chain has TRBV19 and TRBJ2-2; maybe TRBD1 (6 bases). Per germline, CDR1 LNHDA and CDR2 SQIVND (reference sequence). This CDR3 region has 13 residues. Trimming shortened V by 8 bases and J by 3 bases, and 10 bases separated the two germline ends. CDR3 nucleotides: TGTGCCAGTTACAGGGTGGACACCGGGGAGCTGTTTTTT. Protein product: CASYRVDTGELFF. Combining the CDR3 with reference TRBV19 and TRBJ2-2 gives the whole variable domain DGGITQSPKYLFRKEGQNVTLSCEQNLNHDAMYWYRQDPGQGLRLIYYSQIVNDFQKGDIAEGYSVSREKKESFPLTVTSAQKNPTAFYLCASYRVDTGELFFGEGSRLTVL.

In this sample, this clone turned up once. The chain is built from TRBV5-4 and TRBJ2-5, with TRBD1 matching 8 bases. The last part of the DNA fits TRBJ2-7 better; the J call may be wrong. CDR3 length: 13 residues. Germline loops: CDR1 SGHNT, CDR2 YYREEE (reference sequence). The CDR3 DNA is TGTGCCAGCAGTCCGGGACAGGACTACGAGCAGTACTTC. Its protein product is CASSPGQDYEQYF.

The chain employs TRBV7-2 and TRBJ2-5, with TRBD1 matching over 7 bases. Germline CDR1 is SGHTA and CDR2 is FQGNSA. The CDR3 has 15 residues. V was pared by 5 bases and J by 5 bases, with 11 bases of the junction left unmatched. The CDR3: CASSTTGALSETQYF. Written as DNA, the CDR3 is TGTGCCAGCAGCACAACAGGGGCTCTATCGGAGACCCAGTACTTC.

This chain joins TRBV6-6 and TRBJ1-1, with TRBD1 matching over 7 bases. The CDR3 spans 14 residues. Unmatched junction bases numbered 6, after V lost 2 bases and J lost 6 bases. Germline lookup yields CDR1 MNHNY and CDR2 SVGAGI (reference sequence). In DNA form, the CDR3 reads TGTGCCAGCAGTTACACAGGGGTGGGGGCTGAAGCTTTCTTT. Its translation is CASSYTGVGAEAFF.

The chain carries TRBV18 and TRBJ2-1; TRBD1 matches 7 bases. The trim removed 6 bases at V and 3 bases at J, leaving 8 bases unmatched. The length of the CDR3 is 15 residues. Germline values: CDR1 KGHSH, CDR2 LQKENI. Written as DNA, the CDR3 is TGTGCCAGCTCCCCGGGACAGATTATCTACAATGAGCAGTTCTTC. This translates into CASSPGQIIYNEQFF.

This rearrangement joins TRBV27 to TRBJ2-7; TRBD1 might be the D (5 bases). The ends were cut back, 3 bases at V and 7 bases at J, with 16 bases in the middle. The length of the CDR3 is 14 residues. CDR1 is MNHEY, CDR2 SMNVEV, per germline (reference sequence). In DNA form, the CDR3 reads TGTGCCAGCAGTTTGCGTGACAGCCTGGGAGAGCAGTACTTC. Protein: CASSLRDSLGEQYF.

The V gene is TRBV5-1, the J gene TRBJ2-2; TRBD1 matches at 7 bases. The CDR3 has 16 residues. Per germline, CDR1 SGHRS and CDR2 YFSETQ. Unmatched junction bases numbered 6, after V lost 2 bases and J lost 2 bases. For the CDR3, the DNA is TGCGCCAGCAGCTTTTCCGGGACAGACAACACCGGGGAGCTGTTTTTT. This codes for CASSFSGTDNTGELFF.

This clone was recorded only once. The CDR3 DNA reads TGTGCCAGCAGGAACCGGGGGGCGGATGGCTACACCTTC. Encoded protein: CASRNRGADGYTF. The V and J genes are TRBV6-1 and TRBJ1-2, with D perhaps TRBD1 (6 bases). The V gene lost 6 bases and the J gene lost 6 bases, with 14 bases spanning the gap. CDR1 and CDR2 from the germline V gene are MNHNS and SASEGT. This CDR3 spans 13 amino acids.

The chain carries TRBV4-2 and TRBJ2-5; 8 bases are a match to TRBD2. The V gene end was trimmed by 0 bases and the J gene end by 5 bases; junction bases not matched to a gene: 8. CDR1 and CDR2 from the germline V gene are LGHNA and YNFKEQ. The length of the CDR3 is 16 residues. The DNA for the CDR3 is TGTGCCAGCAGCCAAGATGGTCGGGGGGGCTGGGAGACCCAGTACTTC. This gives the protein CASSQDGRGGWETQYF.

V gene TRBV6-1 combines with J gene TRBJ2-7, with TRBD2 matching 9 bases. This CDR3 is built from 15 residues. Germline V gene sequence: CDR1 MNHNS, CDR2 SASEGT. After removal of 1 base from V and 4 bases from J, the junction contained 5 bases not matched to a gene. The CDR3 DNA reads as TGTGCCAGCAGTGAAGAGTGGCGGGGGGGGTACGAGCAGTACTTC. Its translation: CASSEEWRGGYEQYF.

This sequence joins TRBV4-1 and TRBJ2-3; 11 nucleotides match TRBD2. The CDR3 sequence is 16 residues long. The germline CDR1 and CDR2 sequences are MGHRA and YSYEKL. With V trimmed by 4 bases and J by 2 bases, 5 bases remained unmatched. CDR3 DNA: TGCGCCAGCAGCCGGAAACTAGCGGGGGACACAGATACGCAGTATTTT. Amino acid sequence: CASSRKLAGDTDTQYF.

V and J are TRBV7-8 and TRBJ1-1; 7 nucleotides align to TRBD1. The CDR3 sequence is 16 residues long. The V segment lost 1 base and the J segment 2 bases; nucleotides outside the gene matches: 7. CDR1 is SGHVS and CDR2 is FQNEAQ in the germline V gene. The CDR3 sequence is CASSLGQGSLNTEAFF. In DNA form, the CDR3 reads TGTGCCAGCAGCTTAGGACAGGGTTCCTTAAACACTGAAGCTTTCTTT.